This T cell receptor (beta chain) was profiled in a study of neurological immune-mediated disorders. This clonotype was seen ten or more times. TCRdb recomputed calls from the 5' RACE reads with MiXCR, one row per CDR3 protein. The table lists 85,000 to 90,000 distinct CDR3 sequences, roughly 3.5% of them singletons, with about 2.9% in the top ten. This CDR3 has 16 amino acids. V shed 2 bases and J 2 bases; nucleotides not matched to a gene: 2. Germline CDR1 and CDR2: SGHTA and FQGNSA. This chain uses TRBV7-2 with TRBJ2-3, with 12 positions matching TRBD2. Sequencing used PBMCs. The receptor comes from a woman aged 50 to 60 with multiple sclerosis. The CDR3 region is CASSLLAGGFTDTQYF. The DNA of the CDR3 is TGTGCCAGCAGCTTACTAGCGGGGGGGTTCACAGATACGCAGTATTTT.